Presented here are 16 T cell receptor beta chains from one specimen sequenced in a study of blood T cell repertoires in COVID-19. This table comes from immunoSEQ multiplex PCR, and its TCRdb copy is limited to in-frame clones, with some not included. The repertoire holds roughly 36,000 clones, with about 82% as singletons. The sample was peripheral blood. These TCRs come from a man aged 60 to 69 with active COVID-19.

The CDR3 spells CASSQVWTSGSIGTQYF. The CDR3 bases are TGTGCCAGCAGCCAAGTATGGACTAGCGGGAGTATCGGTACGCAGTATTTT. The V call is TRBV14, the J call TRBJ2-3; 13 nucleotides align to TRBD2. Germline-derived CDR1 and CDR2 are SGHDN and FVKESK. The V and J ends lost 1 base and 8 bases, in that order; junction bases with no gene match: 9. The CDR3 has 17 amino acids.

The genes are TRBV11-2 and TRBJ2-1; D is perhaps TRBD2 (6 bases). The germline gives CDR1 SGHAT, CDR2 FQNNGV. V lost 5 bases and J 5 bases, leaving 16 bases between the germline ends. The CDR3 has 15 residues. The chain's CDR3 is CASSQRTTDHNEQFF. The CDR3 bases are TGTGCCAGCAGCCAGAGGACTACGGACCACAATGAGCAGTTCTTC.

This chain's CDR3 is CASSYRPIQGRTGELFF. The DNA for the CDR3 is TGTGCCAGCAGCTACCGGCCGATACAGGGTCGCACCGGGGAGCTGTTTTTT. V and J are TRBV5-8 and TRBJ2-2, with a weak D call TRBD1 (6 bases). In germline, CDR1 is SGHTS, CDR2 YDEGEE. This CDR3 contains 17 residues. Between the trimmed V and J ends, which lost 3 bases and 4 bases, there was a span of 19 bases.

The CDR3 DNA follows: TGTGCCAGCAGCTTAGCAGGGGGCAGGAATTCACCCCTCCACTTT. This encodes CASSLAGGRNSPLHF. The genes are TRBV7-9 and TRBJ1-6, with TRBD1 matching over 7 bases. Losses at the gene ends were 0 bases for V and 7 bases for J; bases not matched to a gene: 3. Germline V gene data show CDR1 as SEHNR and CDR2 as FQNEAQ (reference sequence). The CDR3 length is 15 residues.

The chain is built from TRBV7-9 and TRBJ1-6; D remains ambiguous. The CDR3 has 12 residues. In germline, CDR1 is SEHNR, CDR2 FQNEAQ (reference sequence). The ends were cut back, 5 bases at V and 5 bases at J, with 4 bases in the middle. CDR3 sequence reads: CASSPNNSPLHF. DNA for the CDR3: TGTGCCAGCAGCCCAAATAATTCACCCCTCCACTTT.

The J gene is TRBJ1-2, the V gene TRBV6-5; a weak D match, TRBD1 (5 bases). Germline lookup yields CDR1 MNHEY and CDR2 SVGAGI. This CDR3 is 14 amino acids long. The V gene lost 8 bases and the J gene lost 7 bases, with 20 bases spanning the gap. CDR3 coding DNA: TGTGCCAGCGAAGGGACGATCGGACTATTTGGCTACACCTTC. Amino acids: CASEGTIGLFGYTF.

The chain couples TRBV9 to TRBJ2-3; the match to TRBD2 covers 7 bases. The CDR3 contains 16 residues. Trimming cost V 3 bases and J 2 bases; bases outside gene matches: 9. The germline CDR1 and CDR2 sequences are SGDLS and YYNGEE. The chain's CDR3 is CASSGYLAATTDTQYF. CDR3 DNA: TGTGCCAGCAGCGGATATCTAGCGGCTACCACAGATACGCAGTATTTT.

V gene TRBV5-1 combines with J gene TRBJ2-1; D not resolved. The ends were cut back, 5 bases at V and 1 base at J, with 10 bases in the middle. The germline gives CDR1 SGHRS, CDR2 YFSETQ. This CDR3 has 14 amino acids. The CDR3 sequence is CASRPAPSYNEQFF. In nucleotides, the CDR3 is TGCGCCAGCAGGCCAGCGCCGTCCTACAATGAGCAGTTCTTC.

The V and J genes are TRBV11-3 and TRBJ2-1, with a weak D call TRBD2 (7 bases). This CDR3 region has 14 residues. V lost 3 bases and J 7 bases, leaving 13 bases between the germline ends. The germline V gene has CDR1 SGHNT and CDR2 YENEEA. For the CDR3, the DNA is TGTGCCAGCAGCTTCGGGGGGCAGACAAATGAGCAGTTCTTC. Protein product: CASSFGGQTNEQFF.

The chain is built from TRBV6-5 and TRBJ2-1; TRBD1 matches 8 bases. The CDR3 has 13 amino acids. The germline V gene has CDR1 MNHEY and CDR2 SVGAGI. With 6 bases clipped from V and 4 bases from J, the junction kept 2 bases outside the gene matches. CDR3 sequence reads: CASRRTGYNEQFF. The CDR3, as DNA: TGTGCCAGCAGGAGGACAGGGTACAATGAGCAGTTCTTC.

The chain carries TRBV13 and TRBJ1-5, with unresolved D. Germline CDR1 PRHDT, CDR2 FYEKMQ (reference sequence). Trimming took off 5 bases at V and 3 bases at J, with 8 bases between the two ends. The CDR3 sequence is 13 residues long. This CDR3 reads CASSHRSNQPQHF. Here the CDR3 DNA reads TGTGCCAGCAGCCATAGATCCAATCAGCCCCAGCATTTT.

The rearrangement uses TRBV18 and TRBJ2-1; 9 bases fit TRBD2. CDR1 and CDR2 (germline): KGHSH, LQKENI. V lost 2 bases and J lost 8; bases outside the gene matches: 13. The CDR3 consists of 17 residues. CDR3 sequence: CASSPRLADREGDEQFF. The CDR3 DNA sequence: TGTGCCAGCTCACCAAGACTAGCGGACAGAGAGGGGGATGAGCAGTTCTTC.

V is TRBV4-1 and J is TRBJ2-1, with TRBD1 matching over 7 bases. V shed 0 bases, J shed 7 bases, and the junction held 9 bases outside the gene matches. CDR1 is MGHRA, CDR2 YSYEKL, per germline. This CDR3 spans 16 amino acids. The chain's CDR3 is CASSQEFGRGNNEQFF. The CDR3 DNA reads as TGCGCCAGCAGCCAAGAGTTCGGCAGGGGGAATAATGAGCAGTTCTTC.

This clone occurred once. The chain employs TRBV5-1 and TRBJ1-5; D call uncertain. CDR3 length: 16 amino acids. The germline V gene encodes CDR1 SGHRS and CDR2 YFSETQ. The V end lost 2 bases, the J end lost 0 bases, and 12 bases lay between the germline ends. In DNA, the CDR3 is TGCGCCAGCAGCTTTCTTCCGGGAGATAGCAATCAGCCCCAGCATTTT. Its translation: CASSFLPGDSNQPQHF.

V is TRBV6-5 and J is TRBJ2-1; D may be TRBD2 (5 bases). Looked up from germline, CDR1 is MNHEY and CDR2 is SVGAGI. The CDR3 is 16 residues long. V dropped 0 bases and J dropped 9 bases, with 18 bases sitting between them. CDR3 protein: CASSYSGLAKKGEQFF. For the CDR3, the DNA is TGTGCCAGCAGTTACTCGGGCCTAGCTAAGAAGGGTGAGCAGTTCTTC.

V is TRBV5-1 and J is TRBJ2-7; TRBD2 matches at 13 bases. V trimming: 4 bases; J trimming: 4 bases; junction bases outside the gene matches: 5. Per germline, CDR1 SGHRS and CDR2 YFSETQ. The CDR3 spans 15 residues. The CDR3 here is CASSEGLAGLYEQYV. The CDR3 bases are TGCGCCAGCAGCGAGGGACTAGCGGGACTATACGAGCAGTACGTC.